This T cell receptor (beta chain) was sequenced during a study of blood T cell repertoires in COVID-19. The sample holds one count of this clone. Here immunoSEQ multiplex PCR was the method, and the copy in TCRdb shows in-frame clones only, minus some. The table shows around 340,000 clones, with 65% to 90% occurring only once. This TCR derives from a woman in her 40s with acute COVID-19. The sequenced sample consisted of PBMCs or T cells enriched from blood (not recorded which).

DNA of the CDR3: TGCGCCAGCAGAGTGGGGCGTCTGGCGAGTGAGACCCAGTACTTC. It encodes CASRVGRLASETQYF. The chain carries TRBV5-1 and TRBJ2-5, with D maybe TRBD1 (5 bases). The germline CDR1 and CDR2 sequences are SGHRS and YFSETQ. The CDR3 loop spans 15 amino acids. Trimming removed 5 bases at V and 5 bases at J, with 19 bases between.